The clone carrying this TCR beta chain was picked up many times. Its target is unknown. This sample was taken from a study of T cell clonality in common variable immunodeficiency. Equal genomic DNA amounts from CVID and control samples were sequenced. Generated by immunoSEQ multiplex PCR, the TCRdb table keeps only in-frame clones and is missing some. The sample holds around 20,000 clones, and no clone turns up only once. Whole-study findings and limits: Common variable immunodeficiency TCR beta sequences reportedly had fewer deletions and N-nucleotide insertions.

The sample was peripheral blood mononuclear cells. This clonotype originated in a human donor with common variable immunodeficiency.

The DNA read from the CDR3 is TGCAGTGCTAGCCAGGCTCAAGAGACC. It codes for CSASQAQET. The entire CDR3 protein reads CSASQAQETQYF. This chain joins TRBV20-1 and TRBJ2-5; D not resolved. The observed sequence ends 3 residues before the CDR3 terminus, with the missing tail filled in from the germline J gene. CDR1 and CDR2 from the germline V gene are DFQATT and SNEGSKA (reference sequence). V was cut by 3 bases and J by 2 bases, with 7 bases left in between. The CDR3 spans 12 residues.